A single T cell receptor beta chain is shown here with its context. The antigen remains undetermined. CDR1 MNHEY and CDR2 SMNVEV come from the germline V gene (reference sequence). Trimming left V 0 bases short and J 7 bases short, with 7 bases between. The CDR3 is 13 amino acids. These data are taken from a study of cytomegalovirus exposure and HLA in healthy donors. Study at large: Early release data held 75 million to 90 million unique TCRs from HLA-typed donors. Study-level findings and limits: Association with HLA alleles at 0.05 false discovery rate was found for 16,951 TCR beta sequences in a later analysis.

60 Vbeta and 13 Jbeta primers were used in PCR. The table came from immunoSEQ multiplex PCR; TCRdb's copy has only in-frame clones and leaves some out. The top ten clones hold roughly 1.4% of a sample with about 140,000 clones, 70% to 85% of them seen once. The sample taken for sequencing was PBMCs. The rearrangement links TRBV27 to TRBJ2-1, with D hard to call. This clonotype originated in a man aged 25-45 years in good health and CMV-seropositive. CDR3 protein: CASSLSGQNEQFF. The CDR3 DNA sequence: TGTGCCAGCAGTTTATCTGGGCAGAATGAGCAGTTCTTC.